The present T cell receptor beta chain was sequenced within a study of T cells in Graves' hyperthyroidism and ophthalmopathy. There were TCR beta CDR3 regions amplified from RNA transcripts. Primed by the HTBI set, a first-round RT-PCR was run on the TCR CDR3. TCRdb re-analysed the multiplex PCR reads in MiXCR, keeping a single row per CDR3 protein. The sample holds 390,000 or so distinct CDR3 sequences, roughly 14% seen once. The germline V gene has CDR1 SQVTM and CDR2 ANQGSEA. The CDR3 extends over 12 amino acids. The germline V and J ends were trimmed by 5 bases and 0 bases, with 7 bases remaining between them. It was uncontrolled infection, other autoimmune disease, pregnancy or lactation that excluded patients. Thyroid ultrasound and orbital computed tomography, with clinical symptoms and serum thyroxine and TRAb, informed diagnoses. It was 8.5 to 10 ml of fresh peripheral blood that supplied the PBMCs.

This clonotype was picked up many times. This sequence originates from a man between 18 and 35 years old with Graves' ophthalmopathy. The V call is TRBV29-1, the J call TRBJ1-1; no definite D call. Material: blood. The DNA for the CDR3 is TGCAGCGTTAAGGAGGTGAACACTGAAGCTTTCTTT. Its translation: CSVKEVNTEAFF.